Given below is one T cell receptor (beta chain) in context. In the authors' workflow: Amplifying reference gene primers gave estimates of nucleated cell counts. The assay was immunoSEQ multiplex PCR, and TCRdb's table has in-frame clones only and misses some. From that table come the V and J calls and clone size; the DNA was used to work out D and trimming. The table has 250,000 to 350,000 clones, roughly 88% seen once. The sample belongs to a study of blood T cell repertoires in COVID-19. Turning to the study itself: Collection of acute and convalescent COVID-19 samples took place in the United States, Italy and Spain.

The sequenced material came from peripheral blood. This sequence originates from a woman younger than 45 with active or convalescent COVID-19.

CDR3 nucleotide sequence: TGTGCCAGCAGCCACCGGGACAGGGTGGGTGGCTACACCTTC. It is translated as CASSHRDRVGGYTF. V gene TRBV14 combines with J gene TRBJ1-2; 9 bases map to TRBD1. The V gene end was trimmed by 3 bases and the J gene end by 7 bases; junction bases not matched to a gene: 6. CDR1 is SGHDN and CDR2 is FVKESK in the germline V gene. The CDR3 has 14 amino acids. Full variable domain (missing parts from reference TRBV14 and TRBJ1-2): EAGVTQFPSHSVIEKGQTVTLRCDPISGHDNLYWYRRVMGKEIKFLLHFVKESKQDESGMPNNRFLAERTGGTYSTLKVQPAELEDSGVYFCASSHRDRVGGYTFGSGTRLTVV.